This T cell receptor (beta chain) was sequenced for a study of cytomegalovirus exposure and HLA in healthy donors. Donors counted as nominally healthy when sampled, yet unrecorded immune exposures were likely. The PCR employed 60 Vbeta primers together with 13 Jbeta primers. Only in-frame clones appear in the TCRdb table, and some are missing; sequencing was by immunoSEQ multiplex PCR. Among 90,000 to 130,000 clones, 76% were seen once, and the ten largest hold around 15%. This CDR3 contains 16 residues. In germline, CDR1 is SGHRS, CDR2 YFSETQ. V gave up 2 bases and J gave up 6 bases; unmatched junction bases: 9. Only a few counts were recorded for this clone.

The sequencing sample was made of PBMCs. V gene TRBV5-1 combines with J gene TRBJ2-5, with 11 positions matching TRBD2. The clonotype comes from a man aged 25 to 45 in good health and CMV-seropositive. The CDR3 region is CASSFSSGGAGKTQYF. CDR3 in DNA: TGCGCCAGCAGCTTTAGTAGCGGGGGGGCTGGGAAGACCCAGTACTTC.